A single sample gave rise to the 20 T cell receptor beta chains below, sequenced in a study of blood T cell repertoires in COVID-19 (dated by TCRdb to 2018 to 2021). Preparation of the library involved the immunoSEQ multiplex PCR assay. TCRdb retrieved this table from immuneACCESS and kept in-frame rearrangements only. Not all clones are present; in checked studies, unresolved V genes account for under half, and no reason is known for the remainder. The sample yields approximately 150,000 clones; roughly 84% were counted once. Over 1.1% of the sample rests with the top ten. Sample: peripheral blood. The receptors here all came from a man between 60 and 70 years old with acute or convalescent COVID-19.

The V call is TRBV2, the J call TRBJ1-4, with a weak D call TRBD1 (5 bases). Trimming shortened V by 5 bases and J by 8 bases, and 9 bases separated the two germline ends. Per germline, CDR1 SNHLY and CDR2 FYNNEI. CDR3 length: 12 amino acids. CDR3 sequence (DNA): TGTGCCAGCAGTCAGGGAGGAGAAAAACTGTTTTTT. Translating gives CASSQGGEKLFF. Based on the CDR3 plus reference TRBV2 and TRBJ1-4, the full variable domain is EPEVTQTPSHQVTQMGQEVILRCVPISNHLYFYWYRQILGQKVEFLVSFYNNEISEKSEIFDDQFSVERPDGSNFTLKIRSTKLEDSAMYFCASSQGGEKLFFGSGTQLSVL.

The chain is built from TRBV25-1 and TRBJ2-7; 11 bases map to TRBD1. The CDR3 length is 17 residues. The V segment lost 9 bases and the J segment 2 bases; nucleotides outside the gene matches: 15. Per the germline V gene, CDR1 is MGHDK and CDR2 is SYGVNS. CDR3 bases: TGTGCCAGTTCCGAAGCGGGACAGGGGGGAAGAACCTACGAGCAGTACTTC. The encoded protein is CASSEAGQGGRTYEQYF.

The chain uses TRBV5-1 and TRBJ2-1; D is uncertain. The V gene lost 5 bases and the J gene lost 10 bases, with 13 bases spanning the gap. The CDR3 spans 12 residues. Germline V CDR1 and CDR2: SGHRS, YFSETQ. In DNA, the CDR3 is TGCGCCAGCAGTTCAACGGGTACCGAGCAGTTCTTC. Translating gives CASSSTGTEQFF.

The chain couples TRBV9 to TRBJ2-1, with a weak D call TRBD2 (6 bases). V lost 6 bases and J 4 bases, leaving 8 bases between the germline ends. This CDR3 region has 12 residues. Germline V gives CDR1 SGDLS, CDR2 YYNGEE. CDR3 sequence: CASTGLYNEQFF. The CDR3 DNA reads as TGTGCCAGCACGGGACTTTACAATGAGCAGTTCTTC.

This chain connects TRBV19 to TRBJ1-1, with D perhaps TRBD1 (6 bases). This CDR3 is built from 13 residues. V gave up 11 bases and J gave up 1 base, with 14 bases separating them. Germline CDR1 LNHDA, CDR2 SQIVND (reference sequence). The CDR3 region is CASRDTPNTEAFF. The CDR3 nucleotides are TGTGCCTCCCGGGACACACCGAACACTGAAGCTTTCTTT.

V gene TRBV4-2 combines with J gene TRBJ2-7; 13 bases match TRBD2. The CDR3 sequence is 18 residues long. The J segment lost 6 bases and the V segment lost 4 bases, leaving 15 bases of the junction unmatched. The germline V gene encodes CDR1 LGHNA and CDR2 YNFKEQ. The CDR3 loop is CASSPFSLLAGGSGEQYF. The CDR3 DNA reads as TGTGCCAGCAGCCCTTTCTCTCTACTAGCGGGAGGGTCGGGCGAGCAGTACTTC.

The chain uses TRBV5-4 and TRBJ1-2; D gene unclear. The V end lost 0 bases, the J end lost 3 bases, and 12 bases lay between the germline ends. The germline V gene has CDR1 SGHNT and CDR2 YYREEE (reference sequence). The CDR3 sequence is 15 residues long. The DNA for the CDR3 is TGTGCCAGCAGCTTGGAAGCCAACGGGGACTATGGCTACACCTTC. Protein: CASSLEANGDYGYTF.

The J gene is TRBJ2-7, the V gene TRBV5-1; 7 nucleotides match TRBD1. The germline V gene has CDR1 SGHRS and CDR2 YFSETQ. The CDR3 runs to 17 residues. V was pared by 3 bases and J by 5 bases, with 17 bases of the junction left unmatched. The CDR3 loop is CASSWTPSGGDLNEQYF. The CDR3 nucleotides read TGCGCCAGCAGCTGGACCCCCTCAGGGGGAGATCTGAACGAGCAGTACTTC.

CDR3 loop: CSVEEEGTGKYGYTF. In DNA form, the CDR3 reads TGCAGCGTTGAAGAAGAAGGAACAGGGAAATATGGCTACACCTTC. The chain joins TRBV29-1 to TRBJ1-2, with TRBD1 as a possible D gene (6 bases). The CDR3 sequence is 15 residues long. V was pared by 0 bases and J by 5 bases, with 16 bases between. The V gene's germline CDR1 is SQVTM and CDR2 ANQGSEA.

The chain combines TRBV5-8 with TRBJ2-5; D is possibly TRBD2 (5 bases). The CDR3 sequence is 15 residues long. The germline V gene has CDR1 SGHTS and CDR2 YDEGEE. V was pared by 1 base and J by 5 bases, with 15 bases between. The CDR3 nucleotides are TGTGCCAGCAGCTTGCGAGGGCCAGGTGGGGAGACCCAGTACTTC. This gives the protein CASSLRGPGGETQYF.

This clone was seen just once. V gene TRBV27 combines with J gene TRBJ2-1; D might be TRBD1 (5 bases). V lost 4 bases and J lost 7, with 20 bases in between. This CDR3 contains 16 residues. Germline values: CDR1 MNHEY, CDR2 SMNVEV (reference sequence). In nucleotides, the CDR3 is TGTGCCAGCAGTTCTACGGTCAGGGTAAGGGGTAATGAGCAGTTCTTC. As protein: CASSSTVRVRGNEQFF.

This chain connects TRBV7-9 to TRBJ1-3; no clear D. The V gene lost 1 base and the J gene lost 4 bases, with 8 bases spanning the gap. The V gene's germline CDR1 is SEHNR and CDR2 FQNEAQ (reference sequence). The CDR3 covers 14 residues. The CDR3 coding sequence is TGTGCCAGCAGCTTAGATCTAATCGGAAACACCATATATTTT. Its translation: CASSLDLIGNTIYF.

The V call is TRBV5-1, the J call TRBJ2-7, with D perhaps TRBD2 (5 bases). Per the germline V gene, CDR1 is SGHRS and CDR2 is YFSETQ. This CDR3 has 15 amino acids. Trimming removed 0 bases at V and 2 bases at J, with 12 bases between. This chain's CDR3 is CASSLASGLPYEQYF. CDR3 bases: TGCGCCAGCAGCTTGGCTTCAGGACTCCCCTACGAGCAGTACTTC. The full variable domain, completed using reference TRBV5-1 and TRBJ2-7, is KAGVTQTPRYLIKTRGQQVTLSCSPISGHRSVSWYQQTPGQGLQFLFEYFSETQRNKGNFPGRFSGRQFSNSRSEMNVSTLELGDSALYLCASSLASGLPYEQYFGPGTRLTVT.

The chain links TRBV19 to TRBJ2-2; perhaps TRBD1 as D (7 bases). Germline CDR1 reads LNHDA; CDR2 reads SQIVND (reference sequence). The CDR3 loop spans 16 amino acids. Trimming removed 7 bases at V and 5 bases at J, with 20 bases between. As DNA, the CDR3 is TGTGCCAGTACCAAAGGCAGGGGGGAAAGGACCGGGGAGCTGTTTTTT. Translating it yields CASTKGRGERTGELFF.

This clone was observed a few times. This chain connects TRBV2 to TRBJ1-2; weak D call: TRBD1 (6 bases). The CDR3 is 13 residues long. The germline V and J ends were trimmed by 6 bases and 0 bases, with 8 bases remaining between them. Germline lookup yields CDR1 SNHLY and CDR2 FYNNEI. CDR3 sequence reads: CASRDSANYGYTF. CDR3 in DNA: TGTGCCAGCAGGGACAGTGCTAACTATGGCTACACCTTC.

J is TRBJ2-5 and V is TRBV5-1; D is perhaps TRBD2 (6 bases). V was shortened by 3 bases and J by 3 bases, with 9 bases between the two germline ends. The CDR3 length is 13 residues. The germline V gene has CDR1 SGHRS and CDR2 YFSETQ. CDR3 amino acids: CASSYSSEETQYF. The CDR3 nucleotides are TGCGCCAGCAGCTACTCTAGCGAAGAGACCCAGTACTTC.

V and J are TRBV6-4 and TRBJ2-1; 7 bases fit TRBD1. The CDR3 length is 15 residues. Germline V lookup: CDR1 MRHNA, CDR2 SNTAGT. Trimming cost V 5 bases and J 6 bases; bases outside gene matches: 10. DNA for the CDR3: TGTGCCAGCAGTAAGGGACAGCCACAGGGCAATGAGCAGTTCTTC. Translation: CASSKGQPQGNEQFF.

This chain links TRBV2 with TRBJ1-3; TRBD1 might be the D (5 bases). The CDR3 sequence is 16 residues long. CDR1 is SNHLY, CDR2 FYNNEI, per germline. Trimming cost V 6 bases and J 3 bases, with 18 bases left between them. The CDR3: CASRNGRAGIGNTIYF. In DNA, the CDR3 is TGTGCCAGCAGAAATGGCAGGGCAGGGATTGGAAACACCATATATTTT.

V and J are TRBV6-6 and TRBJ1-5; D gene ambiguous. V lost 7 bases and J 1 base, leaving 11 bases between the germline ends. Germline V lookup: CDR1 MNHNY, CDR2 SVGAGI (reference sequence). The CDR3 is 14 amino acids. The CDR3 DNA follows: TGTGCCAGCACCCTCGCGGGAAGCAATCAGCCCCAGCATTTT. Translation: CASTLAGSNQPQHF.

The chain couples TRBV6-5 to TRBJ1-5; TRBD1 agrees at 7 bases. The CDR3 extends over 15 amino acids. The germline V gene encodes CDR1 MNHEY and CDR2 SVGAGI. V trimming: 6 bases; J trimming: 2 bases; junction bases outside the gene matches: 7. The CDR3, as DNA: TGTGCCAGCAGCCGCACAGGGGACGGCAATCAGCCCCAGCATTTT. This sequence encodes CASSRTGDGNQPQHF.